One and the same sample provided the 12 T cell receptor beta chains below, sequenced in a study of low-dose radiotherapy and immunotherapy resistance in tumors. The sample's time point: after trial treatment. Treatment of the sample: LDRT plus nivolumab, ipilimumab, low-dose cyclophosphamide and aspirin (RACIN trial). First-strand cDNA used TRAV- and TRBV-specific primers, covering alpha and beta chains. Over approximately 20 PCR cycles, TCRs were amplified from a constant-region primer and V-primer adapter. Via MiXCR, TCRdb re-called the reads, giving one row per CDR3 protein. The sample shows about 84,000 distinct CDR3 sequences, around 17% of them seen only once. The sequenced sample was PBMCs, obtained after low-dose radiotherapy plus immunotherapy. The origin of the receptors is a male donor with prostate cancer.

As to this clonotype: A far larger clone is one nucleotide away, so this likely arose from a read error. J is TRBJ1-2 and V is TRBV28; no firm D call. This CDR3 comprises 15 residues. V was cut by 6 bases and J by 0 bases, with 14 bases left in between. Germline V CDR1 and CDR2: MDHEN, SYDVKM. DNA for the CDR3: TGTGCCAGCAGATTGGCTGCCGGGCCTAACTATGGCTACACCTTC. Amino acid sequence: CASRLAAGPNYGYTF.

This clonotype was counted ten times or more. The rearrangement joins TRBV18 to TRBJ1-5, with D possibly TRBD1 on 5 matching bases. Germline V lookup: CDR1 KGHSH, CDR2 LQKENI. CDR3 length: 16 residues. The V end was cut by 2 bases, the J end by 2 bases, with 13 bases between. In DNA form, the CDR3 reads TGTGCCAGCTCACCAGTTGGAGGGGTGGGCAATCAGCCCCAGCATTTT. This sequence encodes CASSPVGGVGNQPQHF.

About this clonotype: A far larger clone is just one base off, so this is likely a read error. V usage is TRBV5-1 and J usage is TRBJ2-7; 8 positions agree with TRBD2. The V segment lost 1 base and the J segment 7 bases; nucleotides outside the gene matches: 10. CDR3 length: 15 amino acids. Germline CDR1 reads SGHRS; CDR2 reads YFSETQ. The CDR3 spells CASSLTSGSLDEQYF. The DNA of the CDR3 is TGCGCCAGCAGCTTGACGAGCGGGAGTTTAGATGAGCAGTACTTC. Full variable domain (rest looked up from reference TRBV5-1 and TRBJ2-7): KAGVTQTPRYLIKTRGQQVTLSCSPISGHRSVSWYQQTPGQGLQFLFEYFSETQRNKGNFPGRFSGRQFSNSRSEMNVSTLELGDSALYLCASSLTSGSLDEQYFGPGTRLTVT.

This clonotype appeared many times. The chain uses TRBV6-5 and TRBJ2-4, with 8 positions matching TRBD2. Trimming cost V 0 bases and J 8 bases; bases outside gene matches: 9. From germline, CDR1 is MNHEY and CDR2 SVGAGI. The CDR3 runs to 16 residues. The DNA of the CDR3 is TGTGCCAGCAGTTACTCGAGCTCGGGGGGGATAGACATTCAGTACTTC. This gives the protein CASSYSSSGGIDIQYF.

The table lists this clonotype with many counts. The chain combines TRBV18 with TRBJ2-7; the match to TRBD1 covers 9 bases. Unmatched junction bases numbered 4, after V lost 4 bases and J lost 6 bases. CDR3 length equals 13 residues. Germline V gene sequence: CDR1 KGHSH, CDR2 LQKENI. The CDR3 DNA reads as TGTGCCAGCTCACAGGGACAGGGTGGCGAGCAGTACTTC. It specifies CASSQGQGGEQYF.

This clonotype was seen repeatedly, ten times or more. The V call is TRBV10-3, the J call TRBJ2-2, with 13 bases identical to TRBD2. Trimming cost V 2 bases and J 3 bases; bases outside gene matches: 0. Germline V gives CDR1 ENHRY, CDR2 SYGVKD. The CDR3 spans 16 residues. The CDR3 DNA sequence: TGTGCCATCAGTGAGACTAGCGGGAGGGACACCGGGGAGCTGTTTTTT. This encodes CAISETSGRDTGELFF.

This clonotype showed up many times. The chain combines TRBV28 with TRBJ2-7, with 9 bases fitting TRBD1. J gave up 7 bases and V 6 bases, and 10 bases lay outside the gene matches. This CDR3 comprises 14 residues. Germline-derived CDR1 and CDR2 are MDHEN and SYDVKM. CDR3 region: CASSRWDRAAEQYF. CDR3 nucleotides: TGTGCCAGCAGCCGATGGGACAGGGCGGCTGAGCAGTACTTC. The whole variable domain, remainder taken from reference TRBV28 and TRBJ2-7, is DVKVTQSSRYLVKRTGEKVFLECVQDMDHENMFWYRQDPGLGLRLIYFSYDVKMKEKGDIPEGYSVSREKKERFSLILESASTNQTSMYLCASSRWDRAAEQYFGPGTRLTVT.

The sample holds many counts of this clonotype. V is TRBV7-9 and J is TRBJ2-3; TRBD2 is a possible D gene (6 bases). Trimming cost V 5 bases and J 2 bases, with 20 bases left between them. In germline, CDR1 is SEHNR, CDR2 FQNEAQ (reference sequence). CDR3 length: 17 amino acids. CDR3 in DNA: TGTGCCAGCAGCCCGTCCAGACTAGTTCGCTACACAGATACGCAGTATTTT. Translation: CASSPSRLVRYTDTQYF.

This clonotype was found many times. CDR3 amino acids: CASKFGGYNEQFF. Here the CDR3 DNA reads TGTGCCAGCAAGTTCGGTGGCTACAATGAGCAGTTCTTC. The chain is built from TRBV6-2 or TRBV6-3 and TRBJ2-1; no clear D. The CDR3 loop spans 13 amino acids. The germline CDR1 and CDR2 sequences are MNHEY and SVGEGT. V was pared by 7 bases and J by 3 bases, with 10 bases between.

In its sample, this clonotype was seen many times. The CDR3: CASSPYPSSRWFF. DNA for the CDR3: TGTGCCAGCAGTCCCTACCCCTCTAGCCGGTGGTTCTTC. The rearrangement uses TRBV6-2 or TRBV6-3 and TRBJ2-1; weak D call: TRBD2 (5 bases). V was cut by 5 bases and J by 15 bases, with 20 bases left in between. Germline V CDR1 and CDR2: MNHEY, SVGEGT. CDR3 length: 13 residues.

This clonotype was seen many times. This sequence joins TRBV6-5 and TRBJ2-7, with D perhaps matching TRBD2 (6 bases). V was cut by 6 bases and J by 3 bases, with 15 bases left in between. Per germline, CDR1 MNHEY and CDR2 SVGAGI. The CDR3 consists of 14 residues. The CDR3 loop reads CASRRLGDNYEQYF. The DNA for the CDR3 is TGTGCCAGCAGAAGACTAGGCGATAACTACGAGCAGTACTTC.

This clonotype was seen repeatedly, ten times or more. J is TRBJ2-3 and V is TRBV4-2; D is perhaps TRBD2 (6 bases). V was pared by 3 bases and J by 1 base, with 8 bases between. The length of the CDR3 is 14 residues. CDR1 and CDR2 (germline): LGHNA, YNFKEQ. The chain's CDR3 is CASSQASGTDTQYF. CDR3 in DNA: TGTGCCAGCAGCCAGGCTAGCGGCACAGATACGCAGTATTTT.